This entry concerns a single T cell receptor beta chain. The data belong to a study of technical replicates of blood from a handful of donors. Generated by immunoSEQ multiplex PCR, the TCRdb table keeps only in-frame clones and is missing some. The sample contains 75,000 to 85,000 clones, approximately 94% of which appear only once. This CDR3 contains 15 residues. In germline, CDR1 is SGHDT, CDR2 YYEEEE. Trimming took 0 bases from V and 2 from J, leaving 10 bases between them. The sequenced sample consisted of T cells isolated from PBMCs. This TCR was recovered from a human donor in good health. The genes are TRBV5-6 and TRBJ2-3, with a weak D call TRBD1 (6 bases). For the CDR3, the DNA is TGTGCCAGCAGCTTGGACAGGGTCATCACAGATACGCAGTATTTT. It yields the protein CASSLDRVITDTQYF.